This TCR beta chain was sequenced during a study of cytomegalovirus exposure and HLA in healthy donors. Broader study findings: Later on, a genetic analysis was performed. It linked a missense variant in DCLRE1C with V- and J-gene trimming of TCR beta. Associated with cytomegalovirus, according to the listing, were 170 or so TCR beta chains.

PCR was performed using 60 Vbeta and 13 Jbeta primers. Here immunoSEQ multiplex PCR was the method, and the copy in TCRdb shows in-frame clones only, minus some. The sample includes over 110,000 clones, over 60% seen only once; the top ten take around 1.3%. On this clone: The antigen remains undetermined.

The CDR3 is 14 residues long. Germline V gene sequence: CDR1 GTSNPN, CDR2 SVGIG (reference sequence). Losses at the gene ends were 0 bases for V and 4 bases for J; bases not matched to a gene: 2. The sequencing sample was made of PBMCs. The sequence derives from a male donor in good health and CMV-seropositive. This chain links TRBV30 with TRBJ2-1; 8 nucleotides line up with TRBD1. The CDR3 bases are TGTGCCTGGAGTGTGGGACAGGCATACAATGAGCAGTTCTTC. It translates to CAWSVGQAYNEQFF.